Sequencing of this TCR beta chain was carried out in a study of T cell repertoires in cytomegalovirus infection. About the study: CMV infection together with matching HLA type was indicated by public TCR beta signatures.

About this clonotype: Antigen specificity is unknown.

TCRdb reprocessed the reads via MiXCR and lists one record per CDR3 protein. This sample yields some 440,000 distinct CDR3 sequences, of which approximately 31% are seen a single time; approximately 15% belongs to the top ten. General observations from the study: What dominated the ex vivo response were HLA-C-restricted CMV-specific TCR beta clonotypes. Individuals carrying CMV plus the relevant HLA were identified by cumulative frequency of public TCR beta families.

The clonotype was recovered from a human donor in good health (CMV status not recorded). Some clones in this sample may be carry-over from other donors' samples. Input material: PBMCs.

In nucleotides, the CDR3 is TGTGCCAGCAGCTTAGGGGTCGGGTTCGCTGAAGCTTTCTTT. This gives the protein CASSLGVGFAEAFF. The V call is TRBV6-2 or TRBV6-3, the J call TRBJ1-1; a weak D match, TRBD1 (5 bases). CDR3 length: 14 residues. Germline CDR1 and CDR2: MNHEY and SVGEGT. Deletions cut 6 bases from V and 6 bases from J, with 17 bases between.